This T cell receptor beta chain emerged from a study of PD-L1 blockade in urothelial cancer. This clone was recorded only once. Sequencing used immunoSEQ multiplex PCR; TCRdb keeps in-frame clones, though not all of them. This table has more than 90,000 clones, 80% to 95% appearing once. Time point: peripheral blood 6 weeks after treatment start. This sequence was found in a man between 60 and 70 years old with urothelial cancer. The sample was PBMCs, taken around atezolizumab (anti-PD-L1) treatment.

The DNA for the CDR3 is TGTGCCTTCTGGGCGGGGAACGGGGAGCTGTTTTTT. It specifies CAFWAGNGELFF. V and J are TRBV30 and TRBJ2-2, with D possibly TRBD2 on 6 matching bases. With 7 bases removed from V and 7 bases from J, the gap between germline ends came to 13 bases. The V gene's germline CDR1 is GTSNPN and CDR2 SVGIG (reference sequence). The CDR3 extends over 12 amino acids.